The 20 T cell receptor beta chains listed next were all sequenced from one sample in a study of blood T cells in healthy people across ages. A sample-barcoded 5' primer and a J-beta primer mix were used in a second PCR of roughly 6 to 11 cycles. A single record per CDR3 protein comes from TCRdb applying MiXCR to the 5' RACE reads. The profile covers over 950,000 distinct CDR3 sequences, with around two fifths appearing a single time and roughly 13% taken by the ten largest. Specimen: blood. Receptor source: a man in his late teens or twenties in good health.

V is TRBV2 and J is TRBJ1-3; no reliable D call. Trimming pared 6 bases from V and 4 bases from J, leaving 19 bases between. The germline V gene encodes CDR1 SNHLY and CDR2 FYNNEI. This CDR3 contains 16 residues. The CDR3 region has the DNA TGTGCCAGCAGGGGAGGCCTGGATTACCCGGGAAACACCATATATTTT. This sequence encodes CASRGGLDYPGNTIYF. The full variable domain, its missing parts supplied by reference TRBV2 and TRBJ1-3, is EPEVTQTPSHQVTQMGQEVILRCVPISNHLYFYWYRQILGQKVEFLVSFYNNEISEKSEIFDDQFSVERPDGSNFTLKIRSTKLEDSAMYFCASRGGLDYPGNTIYFGEGSWLTVV.

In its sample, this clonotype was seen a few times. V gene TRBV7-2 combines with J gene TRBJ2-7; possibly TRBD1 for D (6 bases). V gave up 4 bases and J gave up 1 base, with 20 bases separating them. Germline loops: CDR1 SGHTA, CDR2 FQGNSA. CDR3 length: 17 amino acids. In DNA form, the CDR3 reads TGTGCCAGCAGCTCAGAGCTCAGGGGTACCATATCCTACGAGCAGTACTTC. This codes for CASSSELRGTISYEQYF.

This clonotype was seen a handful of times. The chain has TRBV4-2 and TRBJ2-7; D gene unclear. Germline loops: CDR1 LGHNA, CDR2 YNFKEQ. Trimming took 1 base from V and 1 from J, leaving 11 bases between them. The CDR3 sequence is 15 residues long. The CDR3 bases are TGTGCCAGCAGCCAAGCTCGAGAGTTTTCCTACGAGCAGTACTTC. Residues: CASSQAREFSYEQYF.

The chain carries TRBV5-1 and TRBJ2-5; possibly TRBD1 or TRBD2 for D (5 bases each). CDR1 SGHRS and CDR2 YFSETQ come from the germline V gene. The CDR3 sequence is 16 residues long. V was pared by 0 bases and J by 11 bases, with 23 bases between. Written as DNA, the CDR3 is TGCGCCAGCAGCTTGGAGGGTCCCGGGGCTGACAATGAGCAGTACTTC. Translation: CASSLEGPGADNEQYF.

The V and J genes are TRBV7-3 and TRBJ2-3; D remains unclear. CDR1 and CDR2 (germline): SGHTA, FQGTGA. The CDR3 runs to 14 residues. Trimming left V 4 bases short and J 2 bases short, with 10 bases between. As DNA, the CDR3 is TGTGCCAGCAGCTCCGGACGGCACACAGATACGCAGTATTTT. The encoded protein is CASSSGRHTDTQYF.

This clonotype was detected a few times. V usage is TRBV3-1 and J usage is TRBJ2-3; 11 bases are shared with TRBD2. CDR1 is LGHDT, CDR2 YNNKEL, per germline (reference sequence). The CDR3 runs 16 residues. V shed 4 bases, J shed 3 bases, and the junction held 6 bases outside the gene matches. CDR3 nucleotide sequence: TGTGCCAGCAGCCTGCCACTAGCGGGGGAAACAGATACGCAGTATTTT. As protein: CASSLPLAGETDTQYF.

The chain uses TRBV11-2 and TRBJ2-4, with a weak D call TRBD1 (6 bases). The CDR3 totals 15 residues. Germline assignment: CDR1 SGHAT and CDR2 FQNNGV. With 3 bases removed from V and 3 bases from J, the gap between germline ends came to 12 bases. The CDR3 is CASSFRGRGKNIQYF. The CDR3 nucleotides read TGTGCCAGCAGCTTCAGGGGACGGGGCAAAAACATTCAGTACTTC.

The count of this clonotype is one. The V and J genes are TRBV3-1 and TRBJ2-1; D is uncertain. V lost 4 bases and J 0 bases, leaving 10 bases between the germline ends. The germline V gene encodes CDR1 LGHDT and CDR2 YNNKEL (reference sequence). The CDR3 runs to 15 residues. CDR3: CASSRAQSSYNEQFF. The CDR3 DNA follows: TGTGCCAGCAGCCGAGCCCAGAGCTCCTACAATGAGCAGTTCTTC.

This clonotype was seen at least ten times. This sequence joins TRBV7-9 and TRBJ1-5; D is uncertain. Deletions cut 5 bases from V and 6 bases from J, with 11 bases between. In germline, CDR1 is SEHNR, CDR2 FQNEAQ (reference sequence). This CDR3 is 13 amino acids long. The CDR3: CASSPPPPQPQHF. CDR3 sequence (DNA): TGTGCCAGCAGCCCCCCACCCCCTCAGCCCCAGCATTTT. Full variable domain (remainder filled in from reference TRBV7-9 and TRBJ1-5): DTGVSQNPRHKITKRGQNVTFRCDPISEHNRLYWYRQTLGQGPEFLTYFQNEAQLEKSRLLSDRFSAERPKGSFSTLEIQRTEQGDSAMYLCASSPPPPQPQHFGDGTRLSIL.

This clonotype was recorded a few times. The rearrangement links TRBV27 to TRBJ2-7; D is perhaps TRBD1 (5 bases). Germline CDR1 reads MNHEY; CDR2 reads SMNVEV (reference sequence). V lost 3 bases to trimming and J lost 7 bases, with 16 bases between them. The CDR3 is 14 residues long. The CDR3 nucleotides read TGTGCCAGCAGTTTCCAGGGCTTGGCTGTTGAGCAGTACTTC. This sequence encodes CASSFQGLAVEQYF.

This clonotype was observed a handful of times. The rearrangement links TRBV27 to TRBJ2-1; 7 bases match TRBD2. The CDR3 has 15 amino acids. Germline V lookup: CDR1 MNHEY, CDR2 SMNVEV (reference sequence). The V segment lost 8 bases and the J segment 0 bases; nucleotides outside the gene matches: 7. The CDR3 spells CASGKAGNSYNEQFF. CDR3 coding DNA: TGTGCCAGCGGTAAAGCGGGGAACTCCTACAATGAGCAGTTCTTC.

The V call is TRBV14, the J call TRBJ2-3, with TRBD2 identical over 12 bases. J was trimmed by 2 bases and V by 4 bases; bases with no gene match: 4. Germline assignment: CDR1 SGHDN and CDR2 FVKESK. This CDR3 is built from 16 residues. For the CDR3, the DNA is TGTGCCAGCAGCCGTCGACTAGCGGGGGACACAGATACGCAGTATTTT. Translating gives CASSRRLAGDTDTQYF.

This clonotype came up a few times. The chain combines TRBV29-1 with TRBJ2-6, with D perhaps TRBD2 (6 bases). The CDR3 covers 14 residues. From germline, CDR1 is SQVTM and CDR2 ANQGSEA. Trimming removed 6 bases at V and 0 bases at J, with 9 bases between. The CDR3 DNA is TGCAGCGTAGCCGGGAGCTCTGGGGCCAACGTCCTGACTTTC. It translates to CSVAGSSGANVLTF.

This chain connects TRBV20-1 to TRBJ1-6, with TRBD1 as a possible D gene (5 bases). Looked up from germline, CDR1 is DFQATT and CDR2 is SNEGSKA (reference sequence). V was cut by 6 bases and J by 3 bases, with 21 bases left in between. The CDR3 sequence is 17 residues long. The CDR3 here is CSAPPGWGFSYNSPLHF. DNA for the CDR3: TGCAGTGCCCCCCCAGGTTGGGGGTTCAGCTATAATTCACCCCTCCACTTT.

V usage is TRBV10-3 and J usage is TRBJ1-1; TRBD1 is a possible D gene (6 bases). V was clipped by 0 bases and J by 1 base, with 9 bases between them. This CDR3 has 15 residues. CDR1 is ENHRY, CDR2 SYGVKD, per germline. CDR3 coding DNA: TGTGCCATCAGTGAGTCGTGGACAGCGAACACTGAAGCTTTCTTT. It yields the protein CAISESWTANTEAFF.

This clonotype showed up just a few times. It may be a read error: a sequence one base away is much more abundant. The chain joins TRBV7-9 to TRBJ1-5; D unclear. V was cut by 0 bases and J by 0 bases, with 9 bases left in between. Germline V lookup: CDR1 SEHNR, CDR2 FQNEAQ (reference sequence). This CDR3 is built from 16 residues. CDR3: CASSLAYADSNQPQHF. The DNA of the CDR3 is TGTGCCAGCAGCTTAGCTTACGCCGATAGCAATCAGCCCCAGCATTTT.

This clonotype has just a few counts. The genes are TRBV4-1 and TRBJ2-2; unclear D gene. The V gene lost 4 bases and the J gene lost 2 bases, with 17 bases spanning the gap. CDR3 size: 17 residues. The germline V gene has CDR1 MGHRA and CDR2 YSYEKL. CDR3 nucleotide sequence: TGCGCCAGCAGCCCCACAGCACTCCGCCCTAACACCGGGGAGCTGTTTTTT. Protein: CASSPTALRPNTGELFF.

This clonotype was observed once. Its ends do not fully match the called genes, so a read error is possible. The chain's CDR3 is CASSGQSNSPIHF. In DNA, the CDR3 is TGTGCCAGTTCGGGACAGAGTAATTCACCCATCCACTTT. The rearrangement uses TRBV27 and TRBJ1-6; 7 nucleotides align to TRBD1. This CDR3 contains 13 residues. Germline V gives CDR1 MNHEY, CDR2 SMNVEV (reference sequence).

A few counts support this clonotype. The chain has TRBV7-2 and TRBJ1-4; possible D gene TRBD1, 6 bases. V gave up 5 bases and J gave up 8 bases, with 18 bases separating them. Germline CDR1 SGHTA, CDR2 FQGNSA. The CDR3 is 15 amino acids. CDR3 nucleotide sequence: TGTGCCAGCAGCCCACAGCAGGGGTTGGGCGAAAAACTGTTTTTT. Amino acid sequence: CASSPQQGLGEKLFF.

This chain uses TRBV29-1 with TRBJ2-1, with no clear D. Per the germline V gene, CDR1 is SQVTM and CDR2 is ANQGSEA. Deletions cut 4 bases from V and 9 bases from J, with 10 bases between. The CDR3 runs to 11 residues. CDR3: CSVVRSVEQFF. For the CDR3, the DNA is TGCAGCGTTGTAAGATCCGTTGAGCAGTTCTTC.